A single T cell receptor (beta chain) is shown here with its context. Its antigen remains unknown. Researchers prepared the TRB cDNA libraries using 5' RACE with UMI labels. TCRdb re-called the 5' RACE reads; every CDR3 protein appears as one record, without DNA. This sample contains roughly 130,000 distinct CDR3 sequences. This specimen comes from a study of CXCR3-negative and CXCR3-positive naive CD8 T cells. Study findings and constraints: Researchers report CXCR3 expression partially decreased after cryopreservation, with fresh PBMCs used in most assays. Naive cells positive for CXCR3 carried more hydrophobic TRB CDR3s than CXCR3-negative ones.

Looked up from germline, CDR1 is MNHEY and CDR2 is SVGEGT. This CDR3 has 16 residues. The sequenced sample consisted of naive CXCR3+ CD8+ T cells from blood. Indicated subset: CD45RO-CCR7+CD27+CD95- naive CD8+ T cells expressing CXCR3 (TNR3+). J is TRBJ2-1 and V is TRBV6-2 or TRBV6-3; checking the TCRdb D call of TRBD1 is not possible without DNA. The clonotype was recovered from a human donor in good health. Some clones in this sample may be carry-over from other donors' samples. CDR3 sequence reads: CASSYYSGPPYNEQFF.